Listed below are T cell receptor beta chains from one sample, sequenced in a study of T cells in Graves' hyperthyroidism and ophthalmopathy. TCRdb used MiXCR to reprocess the multiplex PCR reads, holding one entry per CDR3 protein. The sample carries roughly 700,000 distinct CDR3 sequences, around 15% recorded once. Sequencing was performed on blood. Receptors were obtained from a man between 45 and 60 years old with Graves' hyperthyroidism. The CDR3 runs from the conserved cysteine through the conserved F or W. Fields, in order: D gene, V gene, J gene, clone size, CDR3 protein, CDR3 DNA. D genes are given only for firm matches. Size values are once, few and many counts, or a class for expanded clones, and some rows have none.

D gene: TRBD2
V gene: TRBV7-6
J gene: TRBJ2-1
clone size: NA
CDR3 protein: CASSLARLAGGSNEQLF
CDR3 DNA: TGTGCCAGCAGCTTAGCGAGACTAGCGGGAGGCTCTAATGAGCAGCTCTTC

D gene: NA
V gene: TRBV6-1
J gene: TRBJ2-2
clone size: many
CDR3 protein: CASSESKGELFF
CDR3 DNA: TGTGCCAGCAGTGAAAGTAAAGGGGAGCTGTTTTTT

D gene: TRBD1
V gene: TRBV19
J gene: TRBJ1-6
clone size: many
CDR3 protein: CASSLQGSGNSPLHF
CDR3 DNA: TGTGCCAGTAGCCTACAGGGGTCTGGGAATTCACCCCTCCACTTT

D gene: TRBD1
V gene: TRBV7-8
J gene: TRBJ1-4
clone size: few
CDR3 protein: CASSQKTGTTEKLFF
CDR3 DNA: TGCGCCAGCAGCCAAAAGACAGGGACCACTGAAAAACTGTTTTTT

D gene: NA
V gene: TRBV2
J gene: TRBJ1-2
clone size: many
CDR3 protein: CASRAGPSGYTF
CDR3 DNA: TGTGCCAGCAGGGCGGGCCCGAGTGGCTACACCTTC

D gene: TRBD1
V gene: TRBV5-6
J gene: TRBJ1-1
clone size: NA
CDR3 protein: CASSLGQGVEAFF
CDR3 DNA: TGTGCCAGCAGCTTGGGACAGGGTGTTGAAGCTTTCTTT

D gene: NA
V gene: TRBV14
J gene: TRBJ2-7
clone size: many
CDR3 protein: CASSQDPSSAYEQYF
CDR3 DNA: TGTGCCAGCAGCCAAGACCCAAGTTCTGCCTACGAGCAGTACTTC

D gene: NA
V gene: TRBV7-2
J gene: TRBJ1-4
clone size: few
CDR3 protein: CASSLRAGAGTNEKLFF
CDR3 DNA: TGTGCCAGCAGCTTACGGGCAGGGGCTGGAACTAATGAAAAACTGTTTTTT

D gene: TRBD2
V gene: TRBV19
J gene: TRBJ2-7
clone size: NA
CDR3 protein: CASSIDLGLAGVYEQYF
CDR3 DNA: TGTGCCAGTAGTATAGATCTGGGACTAGCGGGAGTCTACGAGCAGTACTTC

D gene: NA
V gene: TRBV9
J gene: TRBJ2-5
clone size: NA
CDR3 protein: CASSVDHPEETQYF
CDR3 DNA: TGTGCCAGCAGCGTAGACCACCCAGAAGAGACCCAGTACTTC

D gene: NA
V gene: TRBV7-8
J gene: TRBJ2-1
clone size: NA
CDR3 protein: CASSPQGGNEQFF
CDR3 DNA: TGTGCCAGCAGTCCCCAGGGGGGTAATGAGCAGTTCTTC

D gene: TRBD1
V gene: TRBV5-1
J gene: TRBJ2-6
clone size: NA
CDR3 protein: CASSLVGTVSSGANVLTF
CDR3 DNA: TGCGCCAGCAGCTTGGTTGGGACAGTCTCATCTGGGGCCAACGTCCTGACTTTC

D gene: TRBD2
V gene: TRBV24-1
J gene: TRBJ2-5
clone size: many
CDR3 protein: CATSEKLAGDGETQYF
CDR3 DNA: TGTGCCACCAGTGAGAAACTAGCGGGAGATGGAGAGACCCAGTACTTC

D gene: TRBD2
V gene: TRBV28
J gene: TRBJ2-1
clone size: many
CDR3 protein: CASSLYRRGLAGRDNEQFF
CDR3 DNA: TGTGCCAGCAGTTTATATAGGAGAGGACTAGCGGGGCGCGACAATGAGCAGTTCTTC

D gene: NA
V gene: TRBV28
J gene: TRBJ1-6
clone size: many
CDR3 protein: CASSGTGAYNSPLHF
CDR3 DNA: TGTGCCAGCAGTGGGACCGGGGCCTATAATTCACCCCTCCACTTT

D gene: NA
V gene: TRBV28
J gene: TRBJ1-2
clone size: NA
CDR3 protein: CASRSNHYGYTF
CDR3 DNA: TGTGCCAGCAGATCGAACCACTATGGCTACACCTTC

D gene: TRBD2
V gene: TRBV25-1
J gene: TRBJ2-1
clone size: many
CDR3 protein: CASSASPWASGRGYNEQFF
CDR3 DNA: TGTGCCAGCAGTGCTTCCCCCTGGGCTAGCGGGAGGGGATACAATGAGCAGTTCTTC

D gene: NA
V gene: TRBV19
J gene: TRBJ1-1
clone size: NA
CDR3 protein: CASSSPGVPDTEAFF
CDR3 DNA: TGTGCCAGTAGTAGTCCCGGGGTGCCGGACACTGAAGCTTTCTTT

D gene: NA
V gene: TRBV7-9
J gene: TRBJ1-1
clone size: NA
CDR3 protein: CASSLEVGAAEAFF
CDR3 DNA: TGTGCCAGCAGCTTAGAGGTGGGGGCGGCTGAAGCTTTCTTT

D gene: TRBD1
V gene: TRBV18
J gene: TRBJ1-4
clone size: NA
CDR3 protein: CASSPDPGQGREKLFF
CDR3 DNA: TGTGCCAGCTCACCAGACCCGGGACAGGGGCGTGAAAAACTGTTTTTT

D gene: NA
V gene: TRBV12-3/TRBV12-4
J gene: TRBJ2-1
clone size: many
CDR3 protein: CASSPFDWGEQFF
CDR3 DNA: TGTGCCAGCAGTCCTTTCGACTGGGGTGAGCAGTTCTTC

D gene: NA
V gene: TRBV28
J gene: TRBJ1-1
clone size: many
CDR3 protein: CASLPADRLNTEAFF
CDR3 DNA: TGTGCCAGCCTCCCTGCGGACAGATTGAACACTGAAGCTTTCTTT

D gene: TRBD2
V gene: TRBV27
J gene: TRBJ2-7
clone size: many
CDR3 protein: CASSLFGGKRDLSYEQYF
CDR3 DNA: TGTGCCAGCAGTTTATTCGGTGGAAAGCGGGACCTTTCCTACGAGCAGTACTTC

D gene: NA
V gene: TRBV27
J gene: TRBJ2-1
clone size: NA
CDR3 protein: CASDKDVRGRSGNEQFF
CDR3 DNA: TGTGCCAGCGATAAGGACGTTCGGGGCCGGAGTGGCAATGAGCAGTTCTTC

D gene: TRBD1
V gene: TRBV5-1
J gene: TRBJ1-1
clone size: many
CDR3 protein: CASSLSGQGTEAFF
CDR3 DNA: TGCGCCAGCAGCTTGTCGGGACAGGGGACTGAAGCTTTCTTT

D gene: NA
V gene: TRBV28
J gene: TRBJ2-7
clone size: many
CDR3 protein: CASSLPADGLSYEQYF
CDR3 DNA: TGTGCCAGCAGTCTCCCCGCGGACGGATTATCCTACGAGCAGTACTTC

D gene: TRBD1
V gene: TRBV13
J gene: TRBJ2-5
clone size: few
CDR3 protein: CASSLEGQGLQETQYF
CDR3 DNA: TGTGCCAGCAGCTTAGAGGGACAGGGGCTCCAAGAGACCCAGTACTTC

D gene: NA
V gene: TRBV10-2
J gene: TRBJ1-6
clone size: NA
CDR3 protein: CASSVSSGSNSPLHF
CDR3 DNA: TGCGCCAGCAGTGTATCTTCAGGGTCCAATTCACCCCTCCACTTT

D gene: TRBD2
V gene: TRBV5-5
J gene: TRBJ2-1
clone size: many
CDR3 protein: CASSWGEGYNEQFF
CDR3 DNA: TGTGCCAGCAGCTGGGGGGAGGGATACAATGAGCAGTTCTTC

D gene: NA
V gene: TRBV18
J gene: TRBJ1-6
clone size: NA
CDR3 protein: CASSPLGVINSPLHF
CDR3 DNA: TGTGCCAGCTCACCACTGGGGGTAATTAATTCACCCCTCCACTTT

D gene: TRBD1
V gene: TRBV10-3
J gene: TRBJ1-1
clone size: NA
CDR3 protein: CAISESQGANTEAFF
CDR3 DNA: TGTGCCATCAGTGAGTCGCAGGGGGCAAACACTGAAGCTTTCTTT

D gene: TRBD2
V gene: TRBV19
J gene: TRBJ2-7
clone size: NA
CDR3 protein: CASTTAGLGYEQYF
CDR3 DNA: TGTGCCAGTACAACTGCGGGACTAGGCTACGAGCAGTACTTC

D gene: NA
V gene: TRBV29-1
J gene: TRBJ2-7
clone size: NA
CDR3 protein: CSVRHEIFPYEQYF
CDR3 DNA: TGCAGCGTACGTCACGAAATCTTCCCCTACGAGCAGTACTTC

D gene: NA
V gene: TRBV28
J gene: TRBJ2-1
clone size: once
CDR3 protein: CASSLAQLSEQFF
CDR3 DNA: TGTGCCAGCAGTTTAGCCCAGCTCAGTGAGCAGTTCTTC

D gene: TRBD2
V gene: TRBV30
J gene: TRBJ2-7
clone size: NA
CDR3 protein: CAWSGGGSPSEQYF
CDR3 DNA: TGTGCCTGGAGTGGGGGGGGGTCCCCTAGCGAGCAGTACTTC

D gene: TRBD1
V gene: TRBV6-5
J gene: TRBJ1-2
clone size: NA
CDR3 protein: CASSYSGQAYGYTF
CDR3 DNA: TGTGCCAGCAGTTACTCGGGACAGGCCTATGGCTACACCTTC

D gene: NA
V gene: TRBV7-6
J gene: TRBJ2-1
clone size: few
CDR3 protein: CASSLEASGRGYNEQFF
CDR3 DNA: TGTGCCAGCAGCTTAGAGGCCTCAGGGCGGGGATACAATGAGCAGTTCTTC

D gene: TRBD1
V gene: TRBV5-6
J gene: TRBJ2-1
clone size: NA
CDR3 protein: CASRLQGGLYNEQFF
CDR3 DNA: TGTGCCAGCAGGTTACAGGGGGGACTCTACAATGAGCAGTTCTTC

D gene: NA
V gene: TRBV13
J gene: TRBJ2-5
clone size: few
CDR3 protein: CASSLLQTQYF
CDR3 DNA: TGTGCCAGCAGCTTGCTCCAGACCCAGTACTTC

D gene: NA
V gene: TRBV6-1
J gene: TRBJ1-1
clone size: many
CDR3 protein: CASSPRTDRSTEAFF
CDR3 DNA: TGTGCCAGCAGTCCCCGGACAGATCGAAGTACTGAAGCTTTCTTT

D gene: NA
V gene: TRBV3-1
J gene: TRBJ1-1
clone size: many
CDR3 protein: CASSLDGKNTEAFF
CDR3 DNA: TGTGCCAGCAGTCTGGACGGGAAGAACACTGAAGCTTTCTTT

D gene: NA
V gene: TRBV29-1
J gene: TRBJ1-1
clone size: many
CDR3 protein: CSVEFGPIEAFF
CDR3 DNA: TGCAGCGTTGAATTCGGGCCGATTGAAGCTTTCTTT

D gene: NA
V gene: TRBV5-4
J gene: TRBJ1-2
clone size: few
CDR3 protein: CASGGQNNYGYTF
CDR3 DNA: TGTGCCAGCGGCGGACAGAATAACTATGGCTACACCTTC

D gene: NA
V gene: TRBV2
J gene: TRBJ2-1
clone size: many
CDR3 protein: CASITGRLHNEQFF
CDR3 DNA: TGTGCCAGCATCACGGGCAGGCTGCACAATGAGCAGTTCTTC

D gene: NA
V gene: TRBV7-2
J gene: TRBJ1-4
clone size: many
CDR3 protein: CASSLTEKLFF
CDR3 DNA: TGTGCCAGCAGCTTAACCGAAAAACTGTTTTTT

D gene: NA
V gene: TRBV28
J gene: TRBJ2-2
clone size: NA
CDR3 protein: CASRAAGGTGELFF
CDR3 DNA: TGTGCCAGCCGAGCGGCAGGGGGGACCGGGGAGCTGTTTTTT

D gene: TRBD1
V gene: TRBV19
J gene: TRBJ2-5
clone size: many
CDR3 protein: CASSFDREETQYF
CDR3 DNA: TGTGCCAGTAGTTTCGACAGGGAAGAGACCCAGTACTTC

D gene: NA
V gene: TRBV12-5
J gene: TRBJ2-7
clone size: many
CDR3 protein: CASGLTHGTGAYEQYF
CDR3 DNA: TGTGCTAGTGGTTTGACCCACGGGACGGGGGCCTACGAGCAGTACTTC

D gene: NA
V gene: TRBV6-2/TRBV6-3
J gene: TRBJ2-2
clone size: few
CDR3 protein: CATRDGGSGELFF
CDR3 DNA: TGTGCCACCAGGGATGGGGGCTCCGGGGAGCTGTTTTTT

D gene: TRBD1
V gene: TRBV7-8
J gene: TRBJ2-7
clone size: many
CDR3 protein: CASSPTGIGEQYF
CDR3 DNA: TGTGCCAGCAGCCCGACAGGGATCGGCGAGCAGTACTTC

D gene: NA
V gene: TRBV11-2
J gene: TRBJ2-2
clone size: NA
CDR3 protein: CASSLELGPAAGELFF
CDR3 DNA: TGTGCCAGCAGCTTAGAGCTTGGACCAGCGGCTGGGGAGCTGTTTTTT

D gene: NA
V gene: TRBV28
J gene: TRBJ1-4
clone size: many
CDR3 protein: CASSETGTLDEKLFF
CDR3 DNA: TGTGCCAGCAGTGAAACCGGGACGCTGGACGAAAAACTGTTTTTT

D gene: NA
V gene: TRBV2
J gene: TRBJ1-2
clone size: many
CDR3 protein: CARNSGYYGYTF
CDR3 DNA: TGTGCCAGAAATTCAGGGTACTATGGCTACACCTTC